This is a list of T cell receptor beta chains from one sample in a study of neurological immune-mediated disorders. In TCRdb, the 5' RACE reads were re-called with MiXCR into one record per CDR3 protein. Of fewer than 80,000 distinct CDR3 sequences listed, around 5.2% are singletons. The sample was PBMCs. The receptor source for this set is a woman in her 50s with multiple sclerosis. Each CDR3 is given with its conserved first and last residue. The D gene is left open where the match is weak. Only some rows state a clone size, as once, few, many or a class for expanded clones.

D gene: TRBD1; clone size: many; J gene: TRBJ2-2; V gene: TRBV5-1; CDR3 protein: CASSLRTGNTGELFF; CDR3 DNA: TGCGCCAGCAGCTTGAGGACAGGGAACACCGGGGAGCTGTTTTTT
D gene: TRBD1; clone size: few; J gene: TRBJ1-1; V gene: TRBV5-1; CDR3 protein: CASSSGTANTEAFF; CDR3 DNA: TGCGCCAGCAGCTCCGGGACAGCGAACACTGAAGCTTTCTTT
D gene: NA; clone size: many; J gene: TRBJ2-2; V gene: TRBV28; CDR3 protein: CASSLLRDTGELFF; CDR3 DNA: TGTGCCAGCAGTTTATTACGAGACACCGGGGAGCTGTTTTTT
D gene: NA; clone size: many; J gene: TRBJ1-1; V gene: TRBV20-1; CDR3 protein: CSAIGPRGEVAAGGAFF; CDR3 DNA: TGCAGTGCGATCGGCCCCCGGGGGGAGGTGGCAGCGGGTGGAGCTTTCTTT
D gene: TRBD2; clone size: many; J gene: TRBJ2-3; V gene: TRBV24-1; CDR3 protein: CATSDESGGYGTDTQYF; CDR3 DNA: TGTGCCACCAGTGATGAGAGCGGGGGCTACGGGACAGATACGCAGTATTTT
D gene: NA; clone size: many; J gene: TRBJ2-3; V gene: TRBV24-1; CDR3 protein: CATSVGAESSTDTQYF; CDR3 DNA: TGTGCCACCAGTGTTGGGGCAGAATCTAGCACAGATACGCAGTATTTT
D gene: NA; clone size: many; J gene: TRBJ2-6; V gene: TRBV29-1; CDR3 protein: CSVEGGSGANVLTF; CDR3 DNA: TGCAGCGTTGAAGGGGGCTCTGGGGCCAACGTCCTGACTTTC
D gene: TRBD1; clone size: few; J gene: TRBJ2-5; V gene: TRBV7-8; CDR3 protein: CASSSRTGGETQYF; CDR3 DNA: TGTGCCAGCAGCTCCCGGACAGGGGGAGAGACCCAGTACTTC
D gene: NA; clone size: many; J gene: TRBJ1-4; V gene: TRBV9; CDR3 protein: CASSLRAANEKLFF; CDR3 DNA: TGTGCCAGCAGCCTCCGGGCTGCTAATGAAAAACTGTTTTTT
D gene: TRBD1; clone size: few; J gene: TRBJ1-1; V gene: TRBV3-1; CDR3 protein: CASIAGTGGLGTEAFF; CDR3 DNA: TGTGCCAGCATCGCCGGGACAGGGGGCCTTGGGACTGAAGCTTTCTTT
D gene: NA; clone size: many; J gene: TRBJ2-2; V gene: TRBV5-1; CDR3 protein: CASSLTGKKTGELFF; CDR3 DNA: TGCGCCAGCAGCTTAACAGGGAAAAAGACCGGGGAGCTGTTTTTT
D gene: NA; clone size: many; J gene: TRBJ1-1; V gene: TRBV9; CDR3 protein: CASSAVSGRYGTNTEAFF; CDR3 DNA: TGTGCCAGCAGCGCCGTTTCGGGCAGGTACGGGACCAACACTGAAGCTTTCTTT
D gene: NA; clone size: many; J gene: TRBJ1-5; V gene: TRBV4-3; CDR3 protein: CASSQDFDGIGGNQPQHF; CDR3 DNA: TGCGCCAGCAGCCAAGATTTTGATGGGATCGGAGGCAATCAGCCCCAGCATTTT
D gene: NA; clone size: many; J gene: TRBJ2-3; V gene: TRBV20-1; CDR3 protein: CSARRIQGPKADTQYF; CDR3 DNA: TGCAGTGCTAGGCGTATACAGGGTCCCAAGGCAGATACGCAGTATTTT
D gene: NA; clone size: NA; J gene: TRBJ2-1; V gene: TRBV20-1; CDR3 protein: CSAKRYNELFF; CDR3 DNA: TGCAGTGCTAAACGTTACAATGAGCTGTTCTTC
D gene: NA; clone size: many; J gene: TRBJ1-6; V gene: TRBV24-1; CDR3 protein: CATSPPDGESYNSPLHF; CDR3 DNA: TGTGCCACCAGCCCCCCTGACGGGGAATCCTATAATTCACCCCTCCACTTT
D gene: NA; clone size: many; J gene: TRBJ2-3; V gene: TRBV6-4; CDR3 protein: CASSPGNTDTQYF; CDR3 DNA: TGTGCCAGCAGTCCCGGAAACACAGATACGCAGTATTTT
D gene: NA; clone size: many; J gene: TRBJ1-6; V gene: TRBV10-3; CDR3 protein: CAISGNSSYNSPLHF; CDR3 DNA: TGTGCCATCAGTGGGAATAGCTCCTATAATTCACCCCTCCACTTT
D gene: NA; clone size: many; J gene: TRBJ1-2; V gene: TRBV20-1; CDR3 protein: CSATPGTNYGYTF; CDR3 DNA: TGCAGTGCTACTCCCGGCACTAACTATGGCTACACCTTC
D gene: NA; clone size: many; J gene: TRBJ1-4; V gene: TRBV25-1; CDR3 protein: CASSGHRVANEKLFF; CDR3 DNA: TGTGCCAGCAGTGGGCACAGGGTAGCTAATGAAAAACTGTTTTTT
D gene: TRBD1; clone size: many; J gene: TRBJ2-5; V gene: TRBV15; CDR3 protein: CATSRGRTGAETQYF; CDR3 DNA: TGTGCCACCAGCAGAGGCCGGACAGGGGCAGAGACCCAGTACTTC
D gene: NA; clone size: many; J gene: TRBJ2-5; V gene: TRBV5-1; CDR3 protein: CASSSTAGEETQYF; CDR3 DNA: TGCGCCAGCAGCTCTACGGCAGGGGAAGAGACCCAGTACTTC
D gene: NA; clone size: many; J gene: TRBJ1-1; V gene: TRBV6-6; CDR3 protein: CASSWDGLNTEAFF; CDR3 DNA: TGTGCCAGCAGTTGGGACGGGCTGAACACTGAAGCTTTCTTT
D gene: NA; clone size: many; J gene: TRBJ1-4; V gene: TRBV6-2/TRBV6-3; CDR3 protein: CASRLRENEKLFF; CDR3 DNA: TGTGCCAGCAGACTACGGGAAAATGAAAAACTGTTTTTT
D gene: NA; clone size: NA; J gene: TRBJ1-1; V gene: TRBV5-1; CDR3 protein: CASSLDRTNTEAFF; CDR3 DNA: TGCGCCAGCAGCTTGGACAGGACGAACACTGAAGCTTTCTTT
D gene: NA; clone size: many; J gene: TRBJ1-2; V gene: TRBV6-5; CDR3 protein: CASSSRTGNYGYTF; CDR3 DNA: TGTGCCAGCAGTTCCCGGACGGGAAACTATGGCTACACCTTC
D gene: NA; clone size: many; J gene: TRBJ2-7; V gene: TRBV5-1; CDR3 protein: CASSSPPYEQYF; CDR3 DNA: TGCGCCAGCAGCTCACCTCCTTACGAGCAGTACTTC
D gene: NA; clone size: many; J gene: TRBJ2-1; V gene: TRBV29-1; CDR3 protein: CSVGGGLAAYNEQFF; CDR3 DNA: TGCAGCGTTGGGGGGGGGCTAGCGGCCTACAATGAGCAGTTCTTC
D gene: TRBD2; clone size: NA; J gene: TRBJ2-1; V gene: TRBV20-1; CDR3 protein: CSARDGTSGSNEQFF; CDR3 DNA: TGCAGTGCTAGAGATGGGACTAGCGGTTCAAATGAGCAGTTCTTC
D gene: NA; clone size: many; J gene: TRBJ2-1; V gene: TRBV2; CDR3 protein: CASVNRENPNEQFF; CDR3 DNA: TGTGCCAGCGTCAACAGGGAAAACCCCAATGAGCAGTTCTTC
D gene: NA; clone size: many; J gene: TRBJ1-3; V gene: TRBV28; CDR3 protein: CASSFGGVGNTIYF; CDR3 DNA: TGTGCCAGCAGTTTCGGCGGAGTTGGAAACACCATATATTTT
D gene: TRBD1; clone size: many; J gene: TRBJ2-7; V gene: TRBV5-6; CDR3 protein: CASSLQTGTGWYEQYF; CDR3 DNA: TGTGCCAGCAGCCTCCAAACCGGGACAGGGTGGTACGAGCAGTACTTC